The TCR beta chain described here comes from a study of cytotoxic CD8 clonotypes in ibrutinib-treated CLL. Study as a whole: More than 9 relapsed/refractory, about 14 treatment-naive; 17 IGHV unmutated. Following a median approximately eleven months of treatment, with a range of 6 to 36, response samples were taken. Study-level results: Exceeding age-matched healthy donors, baseline clonality also tracked the counts of circulating CD8+ T cells.

Notes on this clone: Its antigen is not identified.

Looked up from germline, CDR1 is LNHDA and CDR2 is SQIVND (reference sequence). J lost 4 bases, V lost 3 bases, and 12 bases had no gene match. CDR3 size: 17 residues. Here immunoSEQ multiplex PCR was the method, and the copy in TCRdb shows in-frame clones only, minus some. This sample has approximately 70,000 clones, with more than 70% found just once. Libraries of TCR beta were made from roughly 2.2 micrograms of genomic DNA that came from cryopreserved PBMCs. The rearrangement joins TRBV19 to TRBJ2-3; TRBD2 matches at 8 bases. This receptor was taken from a human donor with chronic lymphocytic leukemia. Material: PBMCs, obtained at disease progression, from a patient treated with ibrutinib. CDR3 residues: CASSMPWVAGLADTQYF. The CDR3 bases are TGTGCCAGTAGTATGCCGTGGGTAGCGGGACTGGCAGATACGCAGTATTTT.